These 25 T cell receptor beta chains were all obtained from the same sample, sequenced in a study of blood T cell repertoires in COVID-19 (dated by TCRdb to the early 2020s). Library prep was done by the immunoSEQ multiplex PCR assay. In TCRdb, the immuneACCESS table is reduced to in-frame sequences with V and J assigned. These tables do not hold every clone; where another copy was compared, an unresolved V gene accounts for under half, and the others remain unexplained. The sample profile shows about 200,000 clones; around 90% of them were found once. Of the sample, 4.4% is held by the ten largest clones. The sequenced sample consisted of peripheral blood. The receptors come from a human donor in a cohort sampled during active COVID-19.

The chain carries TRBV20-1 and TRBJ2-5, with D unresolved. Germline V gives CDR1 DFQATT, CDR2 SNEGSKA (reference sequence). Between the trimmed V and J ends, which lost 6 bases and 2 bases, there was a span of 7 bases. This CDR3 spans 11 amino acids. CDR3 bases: TGCAGTGCCACTCTACAAGAGACCCAGTACTTC. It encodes CSATLQETQYF.

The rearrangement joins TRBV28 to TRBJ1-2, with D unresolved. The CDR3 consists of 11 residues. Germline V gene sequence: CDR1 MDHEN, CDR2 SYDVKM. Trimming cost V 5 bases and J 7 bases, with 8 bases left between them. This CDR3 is CASSPRIGYTF. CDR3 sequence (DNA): TGTGCCAGCAGTCCGAGGATTGGCTACACCTTC.

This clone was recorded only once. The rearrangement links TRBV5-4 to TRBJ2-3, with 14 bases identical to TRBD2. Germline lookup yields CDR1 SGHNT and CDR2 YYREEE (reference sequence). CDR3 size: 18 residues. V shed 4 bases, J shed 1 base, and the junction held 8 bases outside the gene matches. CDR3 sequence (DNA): TGTGCCAGCAGCCGGGGGACTAGCGGGAGTGGGGGCACAGATACGCAGTATTTT. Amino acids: CASSRGTSGSGGTDTQYF.

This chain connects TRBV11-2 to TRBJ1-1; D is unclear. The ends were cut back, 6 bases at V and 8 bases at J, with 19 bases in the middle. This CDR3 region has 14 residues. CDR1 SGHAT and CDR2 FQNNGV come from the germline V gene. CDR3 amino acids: CASRDGGAPVEAFF. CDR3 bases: TGTGCCAGCAGGGACGGAGGAGCCCCGGTCGAAGCTTTCTTT.

The CDR3 reads CASSVTSGKNTGELFF. The DNA of the CDR3 is TGTGCCAGCAGCGTCACTAGCGGCAAGAACACCGGGGAGCTGTTTTTT. This chain links TRBV9 with TRBJ2-2, with 8 bases aligning to TRBD2. In germline, CDR1 is SGDLS, CDR2 YYNGEE. After removal of 2 bases from V and 1 base from J, the junction contained 4 bases not matched to a gene. The CDR3 sequence is 16 residues long.

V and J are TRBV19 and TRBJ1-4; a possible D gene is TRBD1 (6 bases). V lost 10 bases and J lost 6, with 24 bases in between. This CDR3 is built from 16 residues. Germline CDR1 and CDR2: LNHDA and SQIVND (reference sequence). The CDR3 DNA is TGTGCCACCCGGACCGGGACATGGAGTGCTTATGAAAAACTGTTTTTT. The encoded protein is CATRTGTWSAYEKLFF.

Here the CDR3 reads CASSLSGRRADTQYF. The CDR3 DNA follows: TGTGCCAGCAGCCTAAGCGGGAGGAGGGCAGATACGCAGTATTTT. This sequence joins TRBV7-2 and TRBJ2-3; 9 bases are a match to TRBD2. The V gene's germline CDR1 is SGHTA and CDR2 FQGNSA. This CDR3 is built from 15 residues. V was clipped by 5 bases and J by 4 bases; unmatched bases: 7.

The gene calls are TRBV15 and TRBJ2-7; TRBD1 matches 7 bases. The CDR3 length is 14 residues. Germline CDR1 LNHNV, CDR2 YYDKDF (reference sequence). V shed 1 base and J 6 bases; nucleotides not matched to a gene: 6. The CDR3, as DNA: TGTGCCACCAGCAGAGGAACAGGGGCTGCCGAGCAGTACTTC. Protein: CATSRGTGAAEQYF.

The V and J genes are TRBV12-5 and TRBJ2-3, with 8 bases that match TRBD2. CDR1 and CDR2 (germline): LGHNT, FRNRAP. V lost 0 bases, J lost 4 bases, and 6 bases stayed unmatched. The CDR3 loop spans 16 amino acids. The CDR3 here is CASGLVLGGAADTQYF. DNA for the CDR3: TGTGCTAGTGGTTTGGTACTCGGGGGGGCTGCAGATACGCAGTATTTT.

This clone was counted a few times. The CDR3 is CASAVGRESTDTQYF. CDR3 DNA sequence: TGTGCCAGCGCCGTAGGGAGAGAAAGCACAGATACGCAGTATTTT. V usage is TRBV18 and J usage is TRBJ2-3; D might be TRBD2 (5 bases). The germline V and J ends were trimmed by 8 bases and 0 bases, with 15 bases remaining between them. The length of the CDR3 is 15 residues. The germline V gene encodes CDR1 KGHSH and CDR2 LQKENI. Looking up the rest from reference TRBV18 and TRBJ2-3 gives the full variable domain: NAGVMQNPRHLVRRRGQEARLRCSPMKGHSHVYWYRQLPEEGLKFMVYLQKENIIDESGMPKERFSAEFPKEGPSILRIQQVVRGDSAAYFCASAVGRESTDTQYFGPGTRLTVL.

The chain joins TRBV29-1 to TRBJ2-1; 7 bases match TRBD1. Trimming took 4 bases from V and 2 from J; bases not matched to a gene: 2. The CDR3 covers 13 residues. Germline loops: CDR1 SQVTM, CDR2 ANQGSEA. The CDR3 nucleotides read TGCAGCGTTGGAGGGACAGCCTACAATGAGCAGTTCTTC. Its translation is CSVGGTAYNEQFF.

CDR3 sequence reads: CASSYGVAGTYEQYF. CDR3 coding DNA: TGTGCCAGCAGTTACGGGGTAGCGGGAACCTACGAGCAGTACTTC. The chain combines TRBV6-2 or TRBV6-3 with TRBJ2-7, with 8 bases fitting TRBD2. CDR3 length equals 15 residues. Germline loops: CDR1 MNHEY, CDR2 SVGEGT. V lost 2 bases, J lost 2 bases, and 5 bases stayed unmatched.

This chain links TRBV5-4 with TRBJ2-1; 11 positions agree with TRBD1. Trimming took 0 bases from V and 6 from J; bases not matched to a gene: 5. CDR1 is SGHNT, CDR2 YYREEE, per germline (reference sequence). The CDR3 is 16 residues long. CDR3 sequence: CASSLEAGTGGNEQFF. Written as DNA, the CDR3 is TGTGCCAGCAGCTTGGAAGCGGGGACAGGGGGCAATGAGCAGTTCTTC. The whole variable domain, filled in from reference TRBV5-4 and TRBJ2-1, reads ETGVTQSPTHLIKTRGQQVTLRCSSQSGHNTVSWYQQALGQGPQFIFQYYREEENGRGNFPPRFSGLQFPNYSSELNVNALELDDSALYLCASSLEAGTGGNEQFFGPGTRLTVL.

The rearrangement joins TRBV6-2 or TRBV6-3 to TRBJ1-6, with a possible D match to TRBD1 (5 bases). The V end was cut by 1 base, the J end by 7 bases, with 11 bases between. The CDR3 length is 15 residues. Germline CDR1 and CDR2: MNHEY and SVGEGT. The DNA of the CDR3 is TGTGCCAGCAGTTACTTGGAGCCAGGGAATTCACCCCTCCACTTT. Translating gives CASSYLEPGNSPLHF.

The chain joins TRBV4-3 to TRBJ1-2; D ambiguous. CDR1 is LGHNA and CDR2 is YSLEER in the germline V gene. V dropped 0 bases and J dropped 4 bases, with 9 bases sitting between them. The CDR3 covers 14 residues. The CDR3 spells CASSQDNGAYGYTF. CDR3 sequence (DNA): TGCGCCAGCAGCCAAGATAACGGAGCCTATGGCTACACCTTC.

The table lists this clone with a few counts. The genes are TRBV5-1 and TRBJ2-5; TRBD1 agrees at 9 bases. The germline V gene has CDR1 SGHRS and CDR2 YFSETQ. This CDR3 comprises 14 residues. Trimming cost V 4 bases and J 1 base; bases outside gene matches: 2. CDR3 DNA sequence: TGCGCCAGCAGCCCGGACAGGGGCCAAGAGACCCAGTACTTC. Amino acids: CASSPDRGQETQYF.

Written as DNA, the CDR3 is TGTGCCAGTAGTACGACAATCTCCTATAATTCACCCCTCCACTTT. It codes for CASSTTISYNSPLHF. This chain connects TRBV19 to TRBJ1-6; unclear D gene. The germline V and J ends were trimmed by 4 bases and 0 bases, with 7 bases remaining between them. CDR1 is LNHDA, CDR2 SQIVND, per germline (reference sequence). The CDR3 loop spans 15 amino acids.

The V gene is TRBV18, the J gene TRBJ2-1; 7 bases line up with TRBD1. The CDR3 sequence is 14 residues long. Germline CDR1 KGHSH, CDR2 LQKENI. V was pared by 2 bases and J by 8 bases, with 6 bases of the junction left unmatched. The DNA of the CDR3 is TGTGCCAGCTCACCAGGGACAGACACATATGAGCAGTTCTTC. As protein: CASSPGTDTYEQFF.

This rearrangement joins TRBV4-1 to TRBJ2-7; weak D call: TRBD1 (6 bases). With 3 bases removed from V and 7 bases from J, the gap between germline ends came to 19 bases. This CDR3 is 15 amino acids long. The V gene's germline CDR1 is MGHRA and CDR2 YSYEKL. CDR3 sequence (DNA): TGCGCCAGCAGCCAGGACCGGAACAGGGCTGGAGAGCAGTACTTC. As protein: CASSQDRNRAGEQYF.

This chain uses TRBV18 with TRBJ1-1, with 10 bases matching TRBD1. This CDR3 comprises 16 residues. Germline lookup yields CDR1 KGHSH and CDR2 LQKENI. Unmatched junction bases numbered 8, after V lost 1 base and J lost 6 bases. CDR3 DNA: TGTGCCAGCTCACCACGTCCCTTGACAGGGGGCTCTGAAGCTTTCTTT. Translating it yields CASSPRPLTGGSEAFF.

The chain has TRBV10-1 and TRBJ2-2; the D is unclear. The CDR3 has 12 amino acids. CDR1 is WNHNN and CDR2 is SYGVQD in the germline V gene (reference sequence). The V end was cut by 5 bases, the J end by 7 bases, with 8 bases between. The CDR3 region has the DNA TGCGCCAGCAGTCGTTTTAGCGGGGAGCTGTTTTTT. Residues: CASSRFSGELFF.

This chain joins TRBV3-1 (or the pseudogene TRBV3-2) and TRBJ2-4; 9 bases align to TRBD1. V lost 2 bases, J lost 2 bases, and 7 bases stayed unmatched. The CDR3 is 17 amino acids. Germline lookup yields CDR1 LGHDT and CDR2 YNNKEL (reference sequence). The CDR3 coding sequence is TGTGCCAGCAGCCAATCCGACAGGGGGTTAACCAAAAACATTCAGTACTTC. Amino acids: CASSQSDRGLTKNIQYF.

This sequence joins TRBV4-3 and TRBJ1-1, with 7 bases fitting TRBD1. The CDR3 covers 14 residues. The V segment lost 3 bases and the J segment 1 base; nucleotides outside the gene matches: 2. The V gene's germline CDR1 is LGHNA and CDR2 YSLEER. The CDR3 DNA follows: TGCGCCAGCAGCCAGGGACAGTCGAACACTGAAGCTTTCTTT. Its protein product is CASSQGQSNTEAFF.

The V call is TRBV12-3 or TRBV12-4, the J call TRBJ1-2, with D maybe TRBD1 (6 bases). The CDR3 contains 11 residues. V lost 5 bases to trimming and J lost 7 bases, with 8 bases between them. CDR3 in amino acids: CASSRGGGYTF. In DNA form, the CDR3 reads TGTGCCAGCAGTCGAGGGGGTGGCTACACCTTC.

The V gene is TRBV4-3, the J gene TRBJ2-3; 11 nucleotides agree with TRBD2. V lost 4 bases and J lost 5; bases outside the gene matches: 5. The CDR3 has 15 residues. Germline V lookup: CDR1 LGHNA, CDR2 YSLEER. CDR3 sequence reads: CASSPTSGAKDTQYF. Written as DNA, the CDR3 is TGCGCCAGCAGCCCGACTAGCGGGGCGAAAGATACGCAGTATTTT.